The source of this T cell receptor (beta chain) is a study of neurological immune-mediated disorders. TCRdb called the 5' RACE reads again in MiXCR, with one record for every CDR3 protein. The sample carries about 59,000 distinct CDR3 sequences, under 30% recorded once. Per germline, CDR1 SGHRS and CDR2 YFSETQ. The CDR3 sequence is 15 residues long. V dropped 5 bases and J dropped 2 bases, with 14 bases sitting between them. Documented time point: technical triplicate 2. The clonotype originates from a man in his fifties or sixties with HTLV-1-associated myelopathy (HAM/TSP). The chain recombines TRBV5-1 with TRBJ2-1, with D perhaps given as TRBD1 or TRBD2 (5 bases each). The material sequenced was PBMCs. The CDR3 DNA reads as TGCGCCAGCAGTCCCGGGACCCCAGCCTACAATGAGCAGTTCTTC. Protein product: CASSPGTPAYNEQFF.